This TCR beta chain was sequenced in a study of metastatic and nonmetastatic thyroid tumors. Study as a whole: Repertoires of blood and of tissue (tumor or nodule) from malignant and benign thyroid patients were compared.

Study-level findings and limits: Patients with malignant thyroid tumors reportedly had significantly higher TCR beta diversity than those with benign nodules, in blood and tumor.

In its sample, this clone was seen many times. What it binds is unknown. As processed by the authors: A papillary thyroid cancer distant-metastasis classifier was built from CDR3 differences across clinicopathological groups. TCRdb re-called the PCR reads via MiXCR. These V and J calls are TCRdb output, not the study's own analysis. The sample holds about 35,000 clones, roughly a sixth seen once. Treatment of any kind had been given to no patient before thyroid surgery. With 4 bases removed from V and 0 bases from J, the gap between germline ends came to 10 bases. Germline CDR1 reads SGHTA; CDR2 reads FQGNSA. This CDR3 comprises 15 residues.

This rearrangement joins TRBV7-2 to TRBJ1-5; D remains unclear. The receptor comes from a male donor with papillary thyroid cancer or a benign thyroid nodule (not recorded which). Some clones in this sample may be carry-over from other donors' samples. Sequencing was performed on blood. The CDR3 DNA is TGTGCCAGCAGCTCCCGGCCGAATAGCAATCAGCCCCAGCATTTT. This gives the protein CASSSRPNSNQPQHF. Drawing the rest from reference TRBV7-2 and TRBJ1-5, the complete variable domain is GAGVSQSPSNKVTEKGKDVELRCDPISGHTALYWYRQSLGQGLEFLIYFQGNSAPDKSGLPSDRFSAERTGGSVSTLTIQRTQQEDSAVYLCASSSRPNSNQPQHFGDGTRLSIL.